This entry lists 30 T cell receptor beta chains sequenced from one sample in a study of T cell responses to AZD1222 COVID-19 vaccine (TCRdb year 2021). What this sample's time point label stands for: about 28 days (+/-7) after the second vaccine dose. The library relied on the immunoSEQ multiplex PCR assay. TCRdb took over this immuneACCESS table, retaining in-frame rearrangements with V and J assigned. Such tables are incomplete; in checked studies, under half of the missing clones stem from an unresolved V gene, and the remainder is unexplained. This sample gives 110,000 or so clones in total; 85% to 90% of them show up just once. In total, the top ten clones hold roughly a sixth of the sample. The specimen comprised peripheral blood, sampled 28 days after the second AZD1222 dose. These receptors were obtained from an adult who received the AZD1222 COVID-19 vaccine.

The chain recombines TRBV4-1 with TRBJ2-1, with TRBD2 as a possible D gene (5 bases). Germline CDR1 MGHRA, CDR2 YSYEKL. Trimming left V 1 base short and J 0 bases short, with 7 bases between. This CDR3 spans 15 amino acids. The CDR3 nucleotides are TGCGCCAGCAGCCAAGGGACTGTCTCCTACAATGAGCAGTTCTTC. It specifies CASSQGTVSYNEQFF.

The chain combines TRBV19 with TRBJ1-5; D is possibly TRBD1 (5 bases). Germline V gene lookup returns CDR1 LNHDA and CDR2 SQIVND (reference sequence). This CDR3 spans 15 amino acids. Trimming took 4 bases from V and 2 from J, leaving 12 bases between them. CDR3 DNA: TGTGCCAGTAGTAGGGGGGGTTTGGGCAATCAGCCCCAGCATTTT. Translation gives CASSRGGLGNQPQHF.

The gene calls are TRBV7-9 and TRBJ1-2; a possible D gene is TRBD1 (6 bases). The CDR3 sequence is 12 residues long. Trimming cost V 3 bases and J 7 bases, with 9 bases left between them. CDR1 is SEHNR, CDR2 FQNEAQ, per germline (reference sequence). CDR3 in amino acids: CASSFRGSGYTF. DNA for the CDR3: TGTGCCAGCAGCTTCAGGGGTAGTGGCTACACCTTC.

The J gene is TRBJ1-2, the V gene TRBV6-5; weak D call: TRBD1 (6 bases). Per the germline V gene, CDR1 is MNHEY and CDR2 is SVGAGI. V was clipped by 6 bases and J by 2 bases, with 13 bases between them. The CDR3 has 14 amino acids. CDR3 nucleotides: TGTGCCAGCAGGAAGACGAGGGGGAACTATGGCTACACCTTC. Amino acid sequence: CASRKTRGNYGYTF.

The chain has TRBV7-2 and TRBJ1-5; the D gene is possibly TRBD1 (5 bases). CDR1 is SGHTA, CDR2 FQGNSA, per germline. V dropped 5 bases and J dropped 6 bases, with 17 bases sitting between them. The CDR3 loop spans 15 amino acids. CDR3 sequence (DNA): TGTGCCAGCAGCCCAACCACAGGTTATGGTCAGCCCCAGCATTTT. This codes for CASSPTTGYGQPQHF.

This clone showed up just once. The chain is built from TRBV10-3 and TRBJ1-2, with D perhaps TRBD1 (5 bases). The ends were cut back, 6 bases at V and 0 bases at J, with 11 bases in the middle. In germline, CDR1 is ENHRY, CDR2 SYGVKD. The CDR3 runs to 14 residues. CDR3 region: CAISRQLANYGYTF. DNA for the CDR3: TGTGCCATCAGCCGACAGCTAGCTAACTATGGCTACACCTTC.

The J gene is TRBJ1-1, the V gene TRBV7-9; D gene ambiguous. CDR1 SEHNR and CDR2 FQNEAQ come from the germline V gene (reference sequence). This CDR3 spans 15 amino acids. V lost 1 base, J lost 3 bases, and 12 bases lay in between. This CDR3 is CASSLDEAGYTEAFF. CDR3 coding DNA: TGTGCCAGCAGCTTAGATGAGGCCGGGTACACTGAAGCTTTCTTT.

The chain uses TRBV28 and TRBJ1-3, with D maybe TRBD1 (6 bases). V lost 7 bases and J 4 bases, leaving 17 bases between the germline ends. The CDR3 runs to 15 residues. Germline values: CDR1 MDHEN, CDR2 SYDVKM. DNA of the CDR3: TGTGCCAGCAACCATATAACAGGGTCGGGAAACACCATATATTTT. It is translated as CASNHITGSGNTIYF. The whole variable domain, filled in from reference TRBV28 and TRBJ1-3, reads DVKVTQSSRYLVKRTGEKVFLECVQDMDHENMFWYRQDPGLGLRLIYFSYDVKMKEKGDIPEGYSVSREKKERFSLILESASTNQTSMYLCASNHITGSGNTIYFGEGSWLTVV.

The V call is TRBV19, the J call TRBJ1-2; no clear D. V lost 3 bases, J lost 0 bases, and 8 bases lay in between. This CDR3 is built from 14 residues. Germline V gene lookup returns CDR1 LNHDA and CDR2 SQIVND (reference sequence). The CDR3 loop is CASSIGIANYGYTF. CDR3 nucleotide sequence: TGTGCCAGTAGTATTGGGATCGCTAACTATGGCTACACCTTC.

J is TRBJ2-5 and V is TRBV29-1; TRBD2 agrees at 7 bases. Germline CDR1 SQVTM, CDR2 ANQGSEA. The CDR3 contains 13 residues. J gave up 2 bases and V 3 bases, and 3 bases lay outside the gene matches. The CDR3 nucleotides are TGCAGCGTTGAGGGAGGGCCGCAAGAGACCCAGTACTTC. Translating it yields CSVEGGPQETQYF.

The rearrangement uses TRBV7-9 and TRBJ2-7; D is uncertain. Germline assignment: CDR1 SEHNR and CDR2 FQNEAQ (reference sequence). V shed 5 bases and J shed 3 bases, with 17 bases lying between them. The CDR3 covers 15 residues. The CDR3, as DNA: TGTGCCAGCAGCAATAGGGAAGGTACGCGCTACGAGCAGTACTTC. Its translation: CASSNREGTRYEQYF.

The chain recombines TRBV10-1 with TRBJ2-7; D remains ambiguous. Trimming took 0 bases from V and 3 from J, leaving 15 bases between them. Germline lookup yields CDR1 WNHNN and CDR2 SYGVQD (reference sequence). CDR3 length: 16 residues. In DNA, the CDR3 is TGCGCCAGCAGTGAGTCCAGGCGGATGGCGATCTACGAGCAGTACTTC. Residues: CASSESRRMAIYEQYF.

V usage is TRBV24-1 and J usage is TRBJ2-5, with D unresolved. The germline V gene encodes CDR1 KGHDR and CDR2 SFDVKD. The CDR3 totals 13 residues. Trimming removed 1 base from V and 8 bases from J, with 10 bases in between. CDR3 sequence reads: CATSDLLQTTQYF. The CDR3 coding sequence is TGTGCCACCAGTGATTTATTACAGACTACCCAGTACTTC.

This sequence joins TRBV10-1 and TRBJ2-4; D is unclear. The CDR3 runs to 15 residues. Germline V gene data show CDR1 as WNHNN and CDR2 as SYGVQD (reference sequence). The V and J ends lost 4 bases and 0 bases respectively, with 10 bases between them. The CDR3 nucleotides are TGCGCCAGCAGTGGTTTGCTTCTAGCCAAAAACATTCAGTACTTC. Its translation is CASSGLLLAKNIQYF.

The rearrangement links TRBV6-5 to TRBJ1-4, with no clear D. The germline CDR1 and CDR2 sequences are MNHEY and SVGAGI. The CDR3 has 10 residues. Deletions cut 5 bases from V and 10 bases from J, with 5 bases between. CDR3 region: CASSRGKLFF. CDR3 DNA: TGTGCCAGCAGTCGCGGAAAACTGTTTTTT.

A single count supports this clone. This sequence joins TRBV27 and TRBJ1-2, with 9 bases aligning to TRBD1. There are 16 residues in the CDR3. V lost 5 bases to trimming and J lost 5 bases; unmatched junction nucleotides: 12. Germline V gene sequence: CDR1 MNHEY, CDR2 SMNVEV (reference sequence). CDR3 sequence (DNA): TGTGCCAGCAGTCCGGGACAGGGAAGTGACCGATATGGCTACACCTTC. Translating gives CASSPGQGSDRYGYTF.

The chain combines TRBV19 with TRBJ2-7; TRBD1 matches 10 bases. Germline trimming cut 5 bases from V and 0 bases from J; bases unmatched to any gene: 7. CDR1 is LNHDA, CDR2 SQIVND, per germline (reference sequence). CDR3 size: 16 residues. CDR3 DNA sequence: TGTGCCAGTAGTGGGACAGGGGTCCTCTACTCCTACGAGCAGTACTTC. Translation: CASSGTGVLYSYEQYF.

This chain links TRBV18 with TRBJ2-2; D unresolved. The germline V gene has CDR1 KGHSH and CDR2 LQKENI. V gave up 1 base and J gave up 4 bases, with 1 base separating them. This CDR3 contains 12 residues. The CDR3 loop reads CASSPLTGELFF. CDR3 bases: TGTGCCAGCTCACCACTCACCGGGGAGCTGTTTTTT.

This clone was picked up a small number of times. The rearrangement joins TRBV4-3 to TRBJ2-2, with D hard to call. V lost 0 bases and J lost 6, with 11 bases in between. Germline CDR1 LGHNA, CDR2 YSLEER. The CDR3 has 15 residues. CDR3 protein: CASSQEGYGAGELFF. CDR3 coding DNA: TGCGCCAGCAGCCAAGAAGGGTACGGCGCCGGGGAGCTGTTTTTT.

This chain joins TRBV4-1 and TRBJ1-2; D possibly corresponds to TRBD1 (5 bases). CDR1 and CDR2 (germline): MGHRA, YSYEKL. Deletions cut 4 bases from V and 3 bases from J, with 15 bases between. The CDR3 is 15 amino acids. This chain's CDR3 is CASSRTPRGDYGYTF. For the CDR3, the DNA is TGCGCCAGCAGCCGCACCCCACGAGGGGACTATGGCTACACCTTC.

The V and J genes are TRBV6-1 and TRBJ2-2; D gene unclear. The CDR3 has 14 amino acids. Deletions cut 2 bases from V and 4 bases from J, with 8 bases between. Per the germline V gene, CDR1 is MNHNS and CDR2 is SASEGT. The CDR3 loop reads CASSELYATGELFF. The CDR3 DNA reads TGTGCCAGCAGTGAATTATACGCCACCGGGGAGCTGTTTTTT.

The chain carries TRBV24-1 and TRBJ2-7; 7 bases agree with TRBD1. The CDR3 is 13 amino acids. Germline lookup yields CDR1 KGHDR and CDR2 SFDVKD. J gave up 2 bases and V 9 bases, and 6 bases lay outside the gene matches. CDR3 coding DNA: TGTGCCACCGGGGACAGCGCTACCTACGAGCAGTACTTC. Protein sequence: CATGDSATYEQYF.

The table lists this clone with a count of one. V gene TRBV10-2 combines with J gene TRBJ2-7; the D gene is possibly TRBD1 (6 bases). The CDR3 length is 14 residues. The V gene lost 6 bases and the J gene lost 2 bases, with 14 bases spanning the gap. Germline V CDR1 and CDR2: WSHSY, SAAADI. Written as DNA, the CDR3 is TGCGCCAGCAGCGACAGGAGCACAACCTACGAGCAGTACTTC. The encoded protein is CASSDRSTTYEQYF.

The V gene is TRBV27, the J gene TRBJ1-5; possible D gene TRBD1, 5 bases. Trimming stripped 5 bases from V and 6 bases from J, with 17 bases between. CDR1 is MNHEY, CDR2 SMNVEV, per germline (reference sequence). The CDR3 has 15 residues. For the CDR3, the DNA is TGTGCCAGCAGTCCCCAGCAGGGACTGGGTCAGCCCCAGCATTTT. Protein: CASSPQQGLGQPQHF.

The CDR3 nucleotides are TGTGCCAGCAGTGACCACGGAGGGGCTAATGAAAAACTGTTTTTT. This gives the protein CASSDHGGANEKLFF. The chain combines TRBV6-1 with TRBJ1-4, with D perhaps TRBD1 (5 bases). The CDR3 totals 15 residues. Trimming shortened V by 3 bases and J by 3 bases, and 11 bases separated the two germline ends. The germline CDR1 and CDR2 sequences are MNHNS and SASEGT.

The V and J genes are TRBV19 and TRBJ2-3; 9 bases are a match to TRBD2. V was pared by 5 bases and J by 2 bases, with 5 bases of the junction left unmatched. The CDR3 runs 15 residues. Germline CDR1 is LNHDA and CDR2 is SQIVND (reference sequence). CDR3 in amino acids: CASSPASGNTDTQYF. The CDR3 DNA is TGTGCCAGTAGTCCCGCTAGCGGGAACACAGATACGCAGTATTTT.

The chain has TRBV28 and TRBJ1-2; D uncertain. Germline CDR1 and CDR2: MDHEN and SYDVKM. Trimming removed 2 bases from V and 3 bases from J, with 7 bases in between. The CDR3 loop spans 13 amino acids. CDR3 sequence reads: CASSLGGHYGYTF. The CDR3 bases are TGTGCCAGCAGTTTAGGCGGCCACTATGGCTACACCTTC.

The CDR3 DNA sequence: TGTGCCAGCAGCGTAGGGCTAGCGGGAGCCTACAATGAGCAGTTCTTC. It encodes CASSVGLAGAYNEQFF. This sequence joins TRBV9 and TRBJ2-1; 10 bases are shared with TRBD2. V trimming: 0 bases; J trimming: 2 bases; junction bases outside the gene matches: 2. The CDR3 contains 16 residues. Germline V gene lookup returns CDR1 SGDLS and CDR2 YYNGEE.

This chain uses TRBV7-9 with TRBJ2-5; 13 nucleotides agree with TRBD2. Germline-derived CDR1 and CDR2 are SEHNR and FQNEAQ (reference sequence). Trimming removed 2 bases from V and 2 bases from J; junction bases left unmatched: 2. The CDR3 spans 16 residues. CDR3 in amino acids: CASSLWGLAGQETQYF. The CDR3 DNA follows: TGTGCCAGCAGCTTATGGGGACTAGCGGGGCAAGAGACCCAGTACTTC.

CDR3 nucleotide sequence: TGTGCCAGCAGCCCGGGCGGGGGGGCCTCTGAAGCTTTCTTT. Its translation is CASSPGGGASEAFF. J is TRBJ1-1 and V is TRBV27; TRBD1 is a possible D gene (6 bases). The ends were cut back, 6 bases at V and 6 bases at J, with 17 bases in the middle. Per the germline V gene, CDR1 is MNHEY and CDR2 is SMNVEV (reference sequence). There are 14 residues in the CDR3.